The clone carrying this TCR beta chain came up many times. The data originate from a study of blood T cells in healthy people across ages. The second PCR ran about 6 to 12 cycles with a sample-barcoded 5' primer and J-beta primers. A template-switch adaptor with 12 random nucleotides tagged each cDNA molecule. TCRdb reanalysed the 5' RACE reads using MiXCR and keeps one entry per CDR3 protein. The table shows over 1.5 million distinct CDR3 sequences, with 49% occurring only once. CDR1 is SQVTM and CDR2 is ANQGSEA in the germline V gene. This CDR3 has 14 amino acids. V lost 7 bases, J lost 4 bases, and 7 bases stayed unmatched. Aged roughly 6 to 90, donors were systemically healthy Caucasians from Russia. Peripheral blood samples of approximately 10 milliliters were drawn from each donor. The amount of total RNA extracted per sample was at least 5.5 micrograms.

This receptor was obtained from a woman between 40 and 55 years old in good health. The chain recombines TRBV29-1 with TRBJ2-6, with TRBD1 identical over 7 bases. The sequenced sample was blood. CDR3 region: CSAGQTSGANVLTF. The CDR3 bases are TGCAGCGCGGGACAGACATCCGGGGCCAACGTCCTGACTTTC. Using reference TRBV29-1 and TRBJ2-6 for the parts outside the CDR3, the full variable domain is SAVISQKPSRDICQRGTSLTIQCQVDSQVTMMFWYRQQPGQSLTLIATANQGSEATYESGFVIDKFPISRPNLTFSTLTVSNMSPEDSSIYLCSAGQTSGANVLTFGAGSRLTVL.